The 14 T cell receptor beta chains reported below all come from one sample, sequenced in a study of Ad26.COV2.S vaccination and SARS-CoV-2 variants. Noted treatment: roughly 19 received Ad26.COV2.S at low or high dose, single or two shots; about 5 received placebo; per-sample allocation not given. Day 63 following the first vaccine or placebo injection was when the samples were taken. TCRdb's table, derived via immunoSEQ multiplex PCR, lists solely in-frame clones and lacks some. In the table there are about 350,000 clones, about 85% of which are singletons. The sequencing here drew on peripheral blood, taken in a trial of Ad26.COV2.S vaccine versus placebo. The source is a person between 18 and 65 years old who received the Ad26.COV2.S COVID-19 vaccine or a placebo.

The chain has TRBV5-1 and TRBJ2-7, with a weak D call TRBD2 (7 bases). In germline, CDR1 is SGHRS, CDR2 YFSETQ. V lost 0 bases and J lost 4, with 17 bases in between. The CDR3 runs 16 residues. CDR3 sequence reads: CASSLAAGASLYEQYF. The CDR3 DNA sequence: TGCGCCAGCAGCTTGGCCGCGGGGGCTAGTTTATACGAGCAGTACTTC.

V is TRBV5-1 and J is TRBJ2-3, with a tentative D call TRBD1 (5 bases). V dropped 5 bases and J dropped 2 bases, with 9 bases sitting between them. This CDR3 is 13 amino acids long. The germline gives CDR1 SGHRS, CDR2 YFSETQ. CDR3 nucleotides: TGCGCCAGCAGGACAGCCGTCACAGATACGCAGTATTTT. Its protein is CASRTAVTDTQYF.

This chain uses TRBV20-1 with TRBJ1-5; 7 positions agree with TRBD1. The CDR3 extends over 16 amino acids. The junction had 14 bases not matched to a gene; V was cut back by 3 bases and J by 6 bases. The V gene's germline CDR1 is DFQATT and CDR2 SNEGSKA (reference sequence). This CDR3 is CSASWRDRLSRQPQHF. The CDR3 DNA reads as TGCAGTGCTAGTTGGAGGGACAGACTGAGTCGTCAGCCCCAGCATTTT.

The genes are TRBV30 and TRBJ1-3, with a weak D call TRBD1 (6 bases). CDR1 is GTSNPN and CDR2 is SVGIG in the germline V gene (reference sequence). Trimming stripped 0 bases from V and 15 bases from J, with 15 bases between. The length of the CDR3 is 12 residues. The CDR3 DNA sequence: TGTGCCTGGAGTGTACGGGACACCTCTACATATTTT. Amino acid sequence: CAWSVRDTSTYF.

The chain combines TRBV5-6 with TRBJ2-2; D possibly matches TRBD1 or TRBD2 (6 bases each). V was shortened by 4 bases and J by 0 bases, with 16 bases between the two germline ends. CDR1 and CDR2 (germline): SGHDT, YYEEEE. CDR3 size: 17 residues. The CDR3 region is CASSTGGLTANTGELFF. In nucleotides, the CDR3 is TGTGCCAGCAGCACCGGGGGCCTGACAGCGAACACCGGGGAGCTGTTTTTT.

J is TRBJ1-4 and V is TRBV27; maybe TRBD1 (5 bases). Per the germline V gene, CDR1 is MNHEY and CDR2 is SMNVEV (reference sequence). The CDR3 contains 15 residues. Trimming left V 6 bases short and J 1 base short, with 12 bases between. The CDR3, as DNA: TGTGCCAGCAGCCACCCGACAGAAACTAATGAAAAACTGTTTTTT. It translates to CASSHPTETNEKLFF.

This chain connects TRBV6-2 or TRBV6-3 to TRBJ2-1; 8 nucleotides match TRBD2. Looked up from germline, CDR1 is MNHEY and CDR2 is SVGEGT. The length of the CDR3 is 15 residues. V lost 4 bases to trimming and J lost 8 bases; unmatched junction nucleotides: 10. Here the CDR3 reads CASSWARGLVDEQFF. The CDR3 DNA is TGTGCCAGCAGTTGGGCCCGGGGACTAGTCGATGAGCAGTTCTTC.

CDR3 DNA sequence: TGTGCCAGCATATGGACTAGCGGGGGGAGGTACGGGGAGCTGTTTTTT. This codes for CASIWTSGGRYGELFF. V usage is TRBV6-4 and J usage is TRBJ2-2; the match to TRBD2 covers 14 bases. This CDR3 has 16 amino acids. V gave up 7 bases and J gave up 7 bases; unmatched junction bases: 8. Germline values: CDR1 MRHNA, CDR2 SNTAGT.

V and J are TRBV4-3 and TRBJ1-2; 12 bases are a match to TRBD1. This CDR3 spans 17 amino acids. Germline V gene sequence: CDR1 LGHNA, CDR2 YSLEER. The trim removed 2 bases at V and 3 bases at J, leaving 7 bases unmatched. The CDR3 reads CASSQLRGTGGYYGYTF. The CDR3 nucleotides are TGCGCCAGCAGCCAACTTCGGGGGACAGGGGGCTACTATGGCTACACCTTC.

The V gene is TRBV5-4, the J gene TRBJ1-1; 9 nucleotides line up with TRBD1. In germline, CDR1 is SGHNT, CDR2 YYREEE (reference sequence). This CDR3 has 17 residues. Germline trimming cut 4 bases from V and 5 bases from J; bases unmatched to any gene: 15. The CDR3 is CASSKAIWTGDGTEAFF. The CDR3 DNA sequence: TGTGCCAGCAGCAAAGCTATATGGACAGGGGATGGAACTGAAGCTTTCTTT.

The chain links TRBV19 to TRBJ1-4, with D maybe TRBD1 (5 bases). Germline assignment: CDR1 LNHDA and CDR2 SQIVND (reference sequence). The CDR3 spans 12 residues. Trimming shortened V by 11 bases and J by 10 bases, and 17 bases separated the two germline ends. The CDR3 sequence: CAAGAGRRKLFF. In DNA, the CDR3 is TGTGCCGCCGGGGCCGGGCGACGAAAACTGTTTTTT.

The CDR3 protein is CASSSGTSGFTDTQYF. DNA for the CDR3: TGTGCCAGTAGTAGTGGGACTAGCGGGTTCACAGATACGCAGTATTTT. The chain has TRBV19 and TRBJ2-3; 12 positions agree with TRBD2. Germline V gene lookup returns CDR1 LNHDA and CDR2 SQIVND (reference sequence). The V and J ends lost 4 bases and 2 bases, in that order; junction bases with no gene match: 4. This CDR3 is 16 amino acids long.

This clone was seen a handful of times. This rearrangement joins TRBV6-2 or TRBV6-3 to TRBJ1-5; D not certain. The CDR3 is made up of 18 amino acids. Germline CDR1 MNHEY, CDR2 SVGEGT. With 6 bases removed from V and 0 bases from J, the gap between germline ends came to 21 bases. The CDR3 region is CASSDGRAELYSNQPQHF. In DNA form, the CDR3 reads TGTGCCAGCAGCGACGGGAGGGCCGAATTATATAGCAATCAGCCCCAGCATTTT.

The chain recombines TRBV6-2 or TRBV6-3 with TRBJ1-2, with D uncertain. Germline values: CDR1 MNHEY, CDR2 SVGEGT. The length of the CDR3 is 14 residues. V was cut by 0 bases and J by 2 bases, with 7 bases left in between. In DNA, the CDR3 is TGTGCCAGCAGTTACTCGCAGATCAACTATGGCTACACCTTC. Translating gives CASSYSQINYGYTF.